The 18 T cell receptor beta chains listed next were all sequenced from one sample in a study of cytomegalovirus exposure and HLA in healthy donors. Assay: immunoSEQ multiplex PCR; the TCRdb copy retains only in-frame clones and omits some. The sample has 200,000 to 300,000 clones; about 83% are singletons. The sample consisted of PBMCs. The receptor set was obtained from a man aged 18 to 35 in good health and CMV-seronegative.

This chain links TRBV6-5 with TRBJ2-7; 8 bases line up with TRBD1. In germline, CDR1 is MNHEY, CDR2 SVGAGI. The CDR3 spans 16 residues. Trimming removed 0 bases from V and 2 bases from J; junction bases left unmatched: 6. In nucleotides, the CDR3 is TGTGCCAGCAGTTACTCGACAGGGGACCTACCCTACGAGCAGTACTTC. Its protein product is CASSYSTGDLPYEQYF.

This clone has just a few counts. CDR3 region: CASSFGEFGNEQFF. The CDR3 DNA reads TGTGCCAGCAGTTTCGGGGAGTTTGGCAATGAGCAGTTCTTC. V usage is TRBV28 and J usage is TRBJ2-1, with D possibly matching TRBD2 (5 bases). Germline CDR1 reads MDHEN; CDR2 reads SYDVKM. V was shortened by 3 bases and J by 6 bases, with 12 bases between the two germline ends. The CDR3 sequence is 14 residues long.

This chain uses TRBV7-2 with TRBJ1-6, with a tentative D call TRBD1 (5 bases). Germline loops: CDR1 SGHTA, CDR2 FQGNSA. The CDR3 contains 13 residues. V lost 5 bases to trimming and J lost 10 bases, with 12 bases between them. The CDR3 reads CASSLDRESPLHF. CDR3 coding DNA: TGTGCCAGCAGCCTAGACAGAGAGTCACCCCTCCACTTT. Filled out from reference TRBV7-2 and TRBJ1-6, the complete variable domain reads GAGVSQSPSNKVTEKGKDVELRCDPISGHTALYWYRQSLGQGLEFLIYFQGNSAPDKSGLPSDRFSAERTGGSVSTLTIQRTQQEDSAVYLCASSLDRESPLHFGNGTRLTVT.

This chain connects TRBV15 to TRBJ2-3; 11 bases match TRBD2. The CDR3 totals 16 residues. Looked up from germline, CDR1 is LNHNV and CDR2 is YYDKDF (reference sequence). Unmatched junction bases numbered 2, after V lost 1 base and J lost 2 bases. DNA for the CDR3: TGTGCCACCAGCAGAGGACTAGCGGGACTCACAGATACGCAGTATTTT. Translated, it gives CATSRGLAGLTDTQYF.

The V and J genes are TRBV28 and TRBJ1-4; D is undetermined. The CDR3 is made up of 14 amino acids. The V gene's germline CDR1 is MDHEN and CDR2 SYDVKM. The germline V and J ends were trimmed by 3 bases and 10 bases, with 15 bases remaining between them. In DNA form, the CDR3 reads TGTGCCAGCAGTTTCGGAGGGATTACGGGAAAACTGTTTTTT. Its translation: CASSFGGITGKLFF. Full variable domain (missing parts from reference TRBV28 and TRBJ1-4): DVKVTQSSRYLVKRTGEKVFLECVQDMDHENMFWYRQDPGLGLRLIYFSYDVKMKEKGDIPEGYSVSREKKERFSLILESASTNQTSMYLCASSFGGITGKLFFGSGTQLSVL.

V and J are TRBV5-4 and TRBJ1-2; tentative D call: TRBD1 (5 bases). V was trimmed by 0 bases and J by 8 bases, leaving 5 bases between them. Germline CDR1 is SGHNT and CDR2 is YYREEE (reference sequence). The CDR3 extends over 11 amino acids. This CDR3 is CASSLDRGYTF. The CDR3 DNA reads as TGTGCCAGCAGCTTGGACAGGGGCTACACCTTC.

The CDR3, as DNA: TGTGCCAGCAGTACTTACCTAGCAGGGGAGCTGTTTTTT. It encodes CASSTYLAGELFF. This chain joins TRBV27 and TRBJ2-2; D is possibly TRBD2 (5 bases). Trimming cost V 5 bases and J 8 bases, with 12 bases left between them. The CDR3 has 13 residues. The germline CDR1 and CDR2 sequences are MNHEY and SMNVEV (reference sequence).

The chain is built from TRBV5-1 and TRBJ2-3; 7 bases map to TRBD1. After removal of 2 bases from V and 5 bases from J, the junction contained 5 bases not matched to a gene. The CDR3 has 14 amino acids. Germline assignment: CDR1 SGHRS and CDR2 YFSETQ. The CDR3 DNA reads as TGCGCCAGCAGCTTCCCCACAGGGGTAGATACGCAGTATTTT. It encodes CASSFPTGVDTQYF.

This chain joins TRBV19 and TRBJ2-7, with D hard to call. V was pared by 4 bases and J by 9 bases, with 16 bases between. CDR1 is LNHDA, CDR2 SQIVND, per germline (reference sequence). The CDR3 is made up of 13 amino acids. The CDR3 loop reads CASSTLLSSGQYF. DNA for the CDR3: TGTGCCAGTAGTACGCTCCTATCGTCCGGGCAGTACTTC.

CDR3 in DNA: TGTGCCAGCAGAGGAGGTGGTTCTGAGCAGTACTTC. Encoded protein: CASRGGGSEQYF. This chain connects TRBV2 to TRBJ2-7; D might be TRBD2 (5 bases). Trimming cost V 6 bases and J 7 bases, with 13 bases left between them. Germline lookup yields CDR1 SNHLY and CDR2 FYNNEI. The CDR3 has 12 amino acids.

V and J are TRBV7-8 and TRBJ1-1; 8 nucleotides agree with TRBD1. Looked up from germline, CDR1 is SGHVS and CDR2 is FQNEAQ. The CDR3 is made up of 16 amino acids. Trimming removed 2 bases from V and 5 bases from J; junction bases left unmatched: 10. CDR3 sequence (DNA): TGTGCCAGCAGCTTACCCCCATACAGGGGGAGGACTGAAGCTTTCTTT. Translation: CASSLPPYRGRTEAFF.

This rearrangement joins TRBV6-1 to TRBJ1-1; perhaps TRBD1 as D (5 bases). Germline V CDR1 and CDR2: MNHNS, SASEGT. The CDR3 consists of 13 residues. The ends were cut back, 6 bases at V and 0 bases at J, with 8 bases in the middle. The CDR3 sequence: CASRLRVNTEAFF. The CDR3 coding sequence is TGTGCCAGCAGACTCAGGGTGAACACTGAAGCTTTCTTT.

The gene calls are TRBV15 and TRBJ1-1, with 9 bases that match TRBD1. J was trimmed by 2 bases and V by 3 bases; bases with no gene match: 4. Germline V gene lookup returns CDR1 LNHNV and CDR2 YYDKDF (reference sequence). The length of the CDR3 is 15 residues. In DNA form, the CDR3 reads TGTGCCACCAGCAGCAAACAGGGGGCAAACACTGAAGCTTTCTTT. This encodes CATSSKQGANTEAFF.

The V gene is TRBV5-1, the J gene TRBJ2-3; D gene uncertain. From germline, CDR1 is SGHRS and CDR2 YFSETQ. The CDR3 covers 14 residues. V was trimmed by 1 base and J by 0 bases, leaving 6 bases between them. The DNA for the CDR3 is TGCGCCAGCAGCTTGCTCTCTAGCACAGATACGCAGTATTTT. Its protein is CASSLLSSTDTQYF. Based on the CDR3 plus reference TRBV5-1 and TRBJ2-3, the full variable domain is KAGVTQTPRYLIKTRGQQVTLSCSPISGHRSVSWYQQTPGQGLQFLFEYFSETQRNKGNFPGRFSGRQFSNSRSEMNVSTLELGDSALYLCASSLLSSTDTQYFGPGTRLTVL.

This chain links TRBV12-5 with TRBJ1-1; possible D gene TRBD1, 5 bases. Germline V gene sequence: CDR1 LGHNT, CDR2 FRNRAP. V was shortened by 2 bases and J by 5 bases, with 12 bases between the two germline ends. The CDR3 extends over 14 amino acids. CDR3 region: CASGLNLGRTEAFF. The DNA for the CDR3 is TGTGCTAGTGGTTTGAATTTGGGGCGGACTGAAGCTTTCTTT.

The chain recombines TRBV27 with TRBJ2-1; 12 nucleotides line up with TRBD2. J gave up 10 bases and V 5 bases, and 9 bases lay outside the gene matches. This CDR3 comprises 15 residues. Germline CDR1 and CDR2: MNHEY and SMNVEV (reference sequence). The DNA of the CDR3 is TGTGCCAGCAGTCTGGGACTAGCGGGTCTCGAGGAGCAGTTCTTC. This sequence encodes CASSLGLAGLEEQFF.

The CDR3 spells CASSDEQNEKLFF. As DNA, the CDR3 is TGTGCCAGCAGCGACGAACAAAATGAAAAACTGTTTTTT. V gene TRBV9 combines with J gene TRBJ1-4; D is unresolved. CDR1 and CDR2 from the germline V gene are SGDLS and YYNGEE. This CDR3 spans 13 amino acids. The germline V and J ends were trimmed by 3 bases and 5 bases, with 8 bases remaining between them.

The genes are TRBV13 and TRBJ1-2; 9 nucleotides line up with TRBD1. V dropped 8 bases and J dropped 4; count of bases not matched to a gene: 11. This CDR3 spans 15 amino acids. The germline V gene has CDR1 PRHDT and CDR2 FYEKMQ (reference sequence). CDR3 DNA sequence: TGTGCCAGCCTTAGGGGGGGACAGGGTGTCTATGGCTACACCTTC. This encodes CASLRGGQGVYGYTF.